This entry lists 7 T cell receptor beta chains sequenced from one sample in a study of T cell repertoires in cytomegalovirus infection. No antigen has been assigned to these receptors. TCRdb reprocessed the reads via MiXCR and lists one record per CDR3 protein. The sample has roughly 990,000 distinct CDR3 sequences, about a third seen once. This material consisted of cultured CD8+ T cells from PBMCs, taken from culture after CMV antigen stimulation. Source of these receptors: a human donor in good health (CMV status not recorded). Some clones in this sample may be carry-over from other donors' samples.

The rearrangement uses TRBV12-3 or TRBV12-4 and TRBJ2-3; D is perhaps TRBD2 (5 bases). The CDR3 runs to 15 residues. Trimming removed 3 bases from V and 8 bases from J, with 18 bases in between. In DNA, the CDR3 is TGTGCCAGCAGTTTCTGGGCTAGCTTGGCAGTTACGCAGTATTTT. Its protein product is CASSFWASLAVTQYF.

The rearrangement uses TRBV6-2 or TRBV6-3 and TRBJ2-3; D is unresolved. The CDR3 covers 12 residues. CDR1 and CDR2 from the germline V gene are MNHEY and SVGEGT. V lost 6 bases to trimming and J lost 6 bases, with 10 bases between them. The CDR3 spells CASRSAADTQYF. The CDR3 DNA is TGTGCCAGCAGATCGGCGGCCGATACGCAGTATTTT.

This sequence joins TRBV15 and TRBJ1-1; no reliable D call. Germline V CDR1 and CDR2: LNHNV, YYDKDF (reference sequence). The CDR3 is made up of 13 amino acids. Trimming removed 0 bases at V and 3 bases at J, with 5 bases between. The DNA for the CDR3 is TGTGCCACCAGCAGAGATTTGTACACTGAAGCTTTCTTT. Protein sequence: CATSRDLYTEAFF.

The CDR3 region has the DNA TGTGCCAGCAGGTTTCTGGGCCAAGAGACCCAGTACTTC. This translates into CASRFLGQETQYF. This chain uses TRBV7-9 with TRBJ2-5, with D unresolved. The CDR3 is 13 residues long. The germline V gene has CDR1 SEHNR and CDR2 FQNEAQ (reference sequence). V shed 6 bases and J shed 1 base, with 9 bases lying between them.

This clonotype came up many times. The chain combines TRBV7-2 with TRBJ2-1; D is unclear. Per the germline V gene, CDR1 is SGHTA and CDR2 is FQGNSA. This CDR3 region has 13 residues. V gave up 1 base and J gave up 2 bases, with 3 bases separating them. CDR3 nucleotide sequence: TGTGCCAGCAGCTTAGGGGCCTACAATGAGCAGTTCTTC. This gives the protein CASSLGAYNEQFF.

The rearrangement links TRBV4-1 to TRBJ1-5; D remains ambiguous. CDR1 and CDR2 from the germline V gene are MGHRA and YSYEKL. The CDR3 length is 16 residues. V was shortened by 0 bases and J by 3 bases, with 12 bases between the two germline ends. DNA for the CDR3: TGCGCCAGCAGCCAAGATCGGCAAGCCTTCAATCAGCCCCAGCATTTT. Its translation: CASSQDRQAFNQPQHF.

V and J are TRBV7-4 and TRBJ2-2; a possible D gene is TRBD2 (6 bases). CDR3 length equals 15 residues. With 6 bases removed from V and 3 bases from J, the gap between germline ends came to 14 bases. Germline CDR1 reads SGHVT; CDR2 reads SQSDAQ. The CDR3 DNA is TGTGCCAGCAGTCCTCGGGACTGGGACACCGGGGAGCTGTTTTTT. Protein: CASSPRDWDTGELFF.